Below are 5 T cell receptor beta chains sequenced from a single sample in a study of T cells after yellow fever vaccination. TCRdb used MiXCR to reprocess the 5' RACE reads, holding one entry per CDR3 protein. This sample has roughly 500,000 distinct CDR3 sequences, with roughly a fifth found just once. The sequencing used PBMCs, collected 15 days after the yellow fever booster vaccination. The receptor set was obtained from a man between 25 and 39 years old who received the YFV17D yellow fever vaccine.

A few counts support this clonotype. The chain uses TRBV18 and TRBJ2-1; possible D gene TRBD2, 6 bases. Per the germline V gene, CDR1 is KGHSH and CDR2 is LQKENI. V dropped 5 bases and J dropped 0 bases, with 14 bases sitting between them. CDR3 length: 16 amino acids. Written as DNA, the CDR3 is TGTGCCAGCTCATCTCTAGCGCACAGCTCCTACAATGAGCAGTTCTTC. Amino acids: CASSSLAHSSYNEQFF.

The DNA for the CDR3 is TGTGCCTGGAGTGCAGGCGACAGGGATCAAGAGACCCAGTACTTC. It yields the protein CAWSAGDRDQETQYF. The genes are TRBV30 and TRBJ2-5, with TRBD1 matching over 7 bases. In germline, CDR1 is GTSNPN, CDR2 SVGIG (reference sequence). Trimming removed 1 base from V and 2 bases from J; junction bases left unmatched: 7. The CDR3 covers 15 residues. The whole variable domain, remainder taken from reference TRBV30 and TRBJ2-5, is SQTIHQWPATLVQPVGSPLSLECTVEGTSNPNLYWYRQAAGRGLQLLFYSVGIGQISSEVPQNLSASRPQDRQFILSSKKLLLSDSGFYLCAWSAGDRDQETQYFGPGTRLLVL.

The chain links TRBV9 to TRBJ2-1, with 12 bases aligning to TRBD2. With V trimmed by 0 bases and J by 4 bases, 8 bases remained unmatched. Germline CDR1 reads SGDLS; CDR2 reads YYNGEE. The CDR3 totals 18 residues. The CDR3 loop reads CASSVGLSTSGSYNEQFF. The CDR3 DNA sequence: TGTGCCAGCAGCGTAGGACTATCGACTAGCGGGAGTTACAATGAGCAGTTCTTC.

This clonotype was counted ten times or more. The rearrangement uses TRBV20-1 and TRBJ2-2, with TRBD1 matching 9 bases. The junction had 3 bases not matched to a gene; V was cut back by 3 bases and J by 7 bases. CDR3 length: 13 residues. Germline CDR1 and CDR2: DFQATT and SNEGSKA (reference sequence). The CDR3 reads CSARGQGNGELFF. CDR3 in DNA: TGCAGTGCTAGGGGACAGGGTAACGGGGAGCTGTTTTTT.

This clonotype was counted between two and nine times. This chain connects TRBV14 to TRBJ2-1; D is unclear. Trimming took 0 bases from V and 9 from J, leaving 9 bases between them. The CDR3 extends over 13 amino acids. Germline V lookup: CDR1 SGHDN, CDR2 FVKESK. CDR3 sequence (DNA): TGTGCCAGCAGCCAAGATCTAATGTTTGAGCAGTTCTTC. Translation: CASSQDLMFEQFF.